One and the same sample provided the 26 T cell receptor beta chains below, sequenced in a study of shared clonotypes between healthy human individuals. The data were produced by immunoSEQ multiplex PCR, yet TCRdb's version contains in-frame clones alone and is incomplete. The sample has some 1.4 million clones, more than 95% seen once; the top ten hold approximately 1.2%. The sequencing sample was made of naive CD4+ T cells sorted from blood. The subset was: CD45RA+ positively selected. These receptors were obtained from a man aged 25 to 40 in good health.

The genes are TRBV12-1 and TRBJ2-3; TRBD2 is taken as the D call from the table, unchecked against the DNA. TRBV12-1 is labeled a pseudogene. The CDR3 length is 16 residues. The CDR3 here is CASSFYADLSTDTQYF. In DNA form, the CDR3 reads TGTGCCAGCAGCTTTTATGCGGATCTAAGCACAGATACGCAGTATTTT.

V usage is TRBV18 and J usage is TRBJ1-1, with 7 bases that match TRBD1. Germline V CDR1 and CDR2: KGHSH, LQKENI. V lost 3 bases and J lost 6; bases outside the gene matches: 7. CDR3 size: 14 residues. CDR3 amino acids: CASSPGTVLSEAFF. The CDR3 nucleotides read TGTGCCAGCTCACCCGGGACAGTTTTATCTGAAGCTTTCTTT.

J is TRBJ2-7 and V is TRBV5-1, with D uncertain. The V end was cut by 4 bases, the J end by 0 bases, with 8 bases between. From germline, CDR1 is SGHRS and CDR2 YFSETQ. The CDR3 length is 13 residues. This CDR3 is CASSAESSYEQYF. The CDR3 bases are TGCGCCAGCAGCGCGGAGAGCTCCTACGAGCAGTACTTC.

The chain carries TRBV10-1 and TRBJ1-5; D ambiguous. The CDR3 has 16 residues. The germline V and J ends were trimmed by 8 bases and 2 bases, with 19 bases remaining between them. Germline-derived CDR1 and CDR2 are WNHNN and SYGVQD (reference sequence). The CDR3 spells CASATHSEFGNQPQHF. Here the CDR3 DNA reads TGCGCCAGCGCGACCCACTCAGAGTTCGGCAATCAGCCCCAGCATTTT.

The rearrangement joins TRBV9 to TRBJ1-2, with D unresolved. This CDR3 contains 14 residues. Deletions cut 0 bases from V and 4 bases from J, with 10 bases between. From germline, CDR1 is SGDLS and CDR2 YYNGEE. The CDR3 DNA sequence: TGTGCCAGCAGCGTAGACTTGGGTTCCTATGGCTACACCTTC. Translation gives CASSVDLGSYGYTF.

V and J are TRBV28 and TRBJ1-2, with TRBD1 identical over 9 bases. The CDR3 is 16 residues long. In germline, CDR1 is MDHEN, CDR2 SYDVKM. With 5 bases clipped from V and 3 bases from J, the junction kept 10 bases outside the gene matches. CDR3 in DNA: TGTGCCAGCAGTAACCTTGCAGGACAGGGGTACTATGGCTACACCTTC. It yields the protein CASSNLAGQGYYGYTF.

The chain couples TRBV5-4 to TRBJ2-5; the match to TRBD2 covers 9 bases. V was pared by 1 base and J by 4 bases, with 2 bases of the junction left unmatched. The CDR3 has 14 residues. Germline CDR1 and CDR2: SGHNT and YYREEE (reference sequence). This CDR3 is CASSLLREGETQYF. The DNA for the CDR3 is TGTGCCAGCAGCTTGCTGCGGGAGGGAGAGACCCAGTACTTC.

The chain carries TRBV11-3 and TRBJ2-2; D call uncertain. Germline V CDR1 and CDR2: SGHNT, YENEEA. There are 13 residues in the CDR3. V lost 1 base and J lost 8, with 8 bases in between. The CDR3 DNA is TGTGCCAGCAGCTTAGCGATCGCTGGGGAGCTGTTTTTT. Translation: CASSLAIAGELFF.

This clone was observed once. The V call is TRBV4-1, the J call TRBJ2-7; no reliable D call. Deletions cut 8 bases from V and 4 bases from J, with 12 bases between. Germline lookup yields CDR1 MGHRA and CDR2 YSYEKL. CDR3 length equals 12 residues. CDR3 nucleotide sequence: TGCGCCAGCGAAGAAGGGCCTTACGAGCAGTACTTC. It specifies CASEEGPYEQYF.

The J gene is TRBJ2-2, the V gene TRBV11-3, with 9 bases fitting TRBD1. The CDR3 has 19 amino acids. Germline CDR1 SGHNT, CDR2 YENEEA. Losses at the gene ends were 5 bases for V and 0 bases for J; bases not matched to a gene: 13. The CDR3 loop reads CASSPGTGSKFANTGELFF. DNA for the CDR3: TGTGCCAGCAGCCCCGGGACAGGGTCGAAATTCGCGAACACCGGGGAGCTGTTTTTT.

This chain joins TRBV5-1 and TRBJ2-1, with TRBD1 matching over 10 bases. Germline lookup yields CDR1 SGHRS and CDR2 YFSETQ. Germline trimming cut 4 bases from V and 5 bases from J; bases unmatched to any gene: 3. The length of the CDR3 is 14 residues. The CDR3 DNA follows: TGCGCCAGCAGCCCCGGGACAGGGGACAATGAGCAGTTCTTC. Translating it yields CASSPGTGDNEQFF.

The gene calls are TRBV28 and TRBJ2-1; no firm D call. Deletions cut 2 bases from V and 10 bases from J, with 18 bases between. The CDR3 length is 15 residues. Germline CDR1 MDHEN, CDR2 SYDVKM. The CDR3 loop reads CASSLGGLGNGEQFF. The CDR3 DNA sequence: TGTGCCAGCAGTTTAGGTGGTCTCGGCAATGGAGAGCAGTTCTTC.

This rearrangement joins TRBV9 to TRBJ1-1; D is unresolved. CDR3 length equals 15 residues. V was clipped by 0 bases and J by 3 bases, with 12 bases between them. Germline CDR1 is SGDLS and CDR2 is YYNGEE. Written as DNA, the CDR3 is TGTGCCAGCAGCGTAGGTGTAGTCCAGTACACTGAAGCTTTCTTT. This codes for CASSVGVVQYTEAFF.

Of note for this clone: The same CDR3 can be traced to other DNA sequences in this sample. V usage is TRBV9 and J usage is TRBJ1-1; 9 bases are a match to TRBD1. This CDR3 spans 15 amino acids. Trimming at V came to 2 bases and at J to 2 bases, leaving 4 bases not matched to a gene. Germline loops: CDR1 SGDLS, CDR2 YYNGEE. CDR3 sequence (DNA): TGTGCCAGCAGCGTGGGACAGGGAGGAAACACTGAAGCTTTCTTT. Translated: CASSVGQGGNTEAFF.

V and J are TRBV4-3 and TRBJ1-5, with D unresolved. CDR1 is LGHNA, CDR2 YSLEER, per germline. The CDR3 sequence is 16 residues long. The V and J ends lost 0 bases and 7 bases respectively, with 16 bases between them. CDR3 residues: CASSQDAGLSDQPQHF. The CDR3 DNA sequence: TGCGCCAGCAGCCAAGATGCCGGTCTGTCCGACCAGCCCCAGCATTTT.

This chain links TRBV6-5 with TRBJ1-2; unclear D gene. V shed 5 bases and J shed 5 bases, with 9 bases lying between them. The CDR3 spans 12 residues. Germline V gene lookup returns CDR1 MNHEY and CDR2 SVGAGI. CDR3 sequence reads: CASSPGWYGYTF. In DNA, the CDR3 is TGTGCCAGCAGTCCGGGTTGGTATGGCTACACCTTC.

The chain is built from TRBV6-6 and TRBJ2-5; D may be TRBD2 (5 bases). The CDR3 extends over 12 amino acids. Trimming took off 7 bases at V and 0 bases at J, with 6 bases between the two ends. Germline CDR1 is MNHNY and CDR2 is SVGAGI (reference sequence). In nucleotides, the CDR3 is TGTGCCAGCACGGGGTACCAAGAGACCCAGTACTTC. It codes for CASTGYQETQYF.

The J gene is TRBJ1-3, the V gene TRBV6-5; tentatively, D is TRBD1 (5 bases). The V end was cut by 6 bases, the J end by 0 bases, with 12 bases between. Germline V gene data show CDR1 as MNHEY and CDR2 as SVGAGI. The CDR3 is 15 residues long. The DNA of the CDR3 is TGTGCCAGCAGCCGAGACAGACTCTCTGGAAACACCATATATTTT. Translating it yields CASSRDRLSGNTIYF.

The chain couples TRBV7-2 to TRBJ2-1, with 8 bases fitting TRBD2. V gave up 1 base and J gave up 6 bases; unmatched junction bases: 8. The CDR3 length is 16 residues. Germline CDR1 and CDR2: SGHTA and FQGNSA. The CDR3: CASSLVTGGPFNEQFF. As DNA, the CDR3 is TGTGCCAGCAGCTTAGTAACGGGAGGGCCCTTCAATGAGCAGTTCTTC. The variable domain in full, completed from reference TRBV7-2 and TRBJ2-1, reads GAGVSQSPSNKVTEKGKDVELRCDPISGHTALYWYRQSLGQGLEFLIYFQGNSAPDKSGLPSDRFSAERTGGSVSTLTIQRTQQEDSAVYLCASSLVTGGPFNEQFFGPGTRLTVL.

The rearrangement joins TRBV7-9 to TRBJ2-3; perhaps TRBD2 as D (6 bases). V was cut by 4 bases and J by 4 bases, with 12 bases left in between. Germline CDR1 reads SEHNR; CDR2 reads FQNEAQ (reference sequence). This CDR3 spans 14 amino acids. The DNA of the CDR3 is TGTGCCAGCAGCTGGAGGGAGTTATCAGATACGCAGTATTTT. Translating it yields CASSWRELSDTQYF. The full variable domain, in which reference TRBV7-9 and TRBJ2-3 provide the parts outside the CDR3, is DTGVSQNPRHKITKRGQNVTFRCDPISEHNRLYWYRQTLGQGPEFLTYFQNEAQLEKSRLLSDRFSAERPKGSFSTLEIQRTEQGDSAMYLCASSWRELSDTQYFGPGTRLTVL.

This clone was observed once. This chain joins TRBV5-1 and TRBJ2-3; 9 positions match TRBD1. The V gene's germline CDR1 is SGHRS and CDR2 YFSETQ. CDR3 length equals 16 residues. V lost 3 bases and J lost 2; bases outside the gene matches: 7. CDR3 in amino acids: CASSSLGTGSTDTQYF. CDR3 nucleotides: TGCGCCAGCAGCTCCCTCGGGACAGGGTCCACAGATACGCAGTATTTT.

The chain joins TRBV21-1 to TRBJ2-1; the table's D call, TRBD2, has no DNA check behind it. TRBV21-1 is termed a pseudogene. CDR3 length equals 18 residues. CDR3 nucleotide sequence: TGTGCCAGCAGCGAAAGGTGGGAGATGGGGGGTGACTACAATGAGCAGTTCTTC. Residues: CASSERWEMGGDYNEQFF.

The J gene is TRBJ2-7, the V gene TRBV5-6, with 8 nucleotides matching TRBD1. Germline V gene sequence: CDR1 SGHDT, CDR2 YYEEEE. The ends lost 4 bases at V and 4 bases at J; junction bases unmatched: 13. The CDR3 runs 16 residues. The DNA for the CDR3 is TGTGCCAGCAGCCGGGCGTTAGGGACAGGACAATACGAGCAGTACTTC. This codes for CASSRALGTGQYEQYF.

With respect to this clone: Different DNA sequences within this sample yield the same CDR3. The chain recombines TRBV27 with TRBJ2-7; D call uncertain. V was trimmed by 0 bases and J by 3 bases, leaving 3 bases between them. Per germline, CDR1 MNHEY and CDR2 SMNVEV (reference sequence). The CDR3 has 12 residues. The CDR3 DNA is TGTGCCAGCAGTTTATCGGGCTACGAGCAGTACTTC. This gives the protein CASSLSGYEQYF.

The chain is built from TRBV7-8 and TRBJ1-2; the match to TRBD1 covers 9 bases. V shed 3 bases and J 6 bases; nucleotides not matched to a gene: 5. The CDR3 covers 14 residues. Germline lookup yields CDR1 SGHVS and CDR2 FQNEAQ. The CDR3 sequence: CASSFGTGRDGYTF. CDR3 sequence (DNA): TGTGCCAGCAGCTTTGGGACAGGGCGAGATGGCTACACCTTC. Complete variable domain (other parts from reference TRBV7-8 and TRBJ1-2): GAGVSQSPRYKVAKRGQDVALRCDPISGHVSLFWYQQALGQGPEFLTYFQNEAQLDKSGLPSDRFFAERPEGSVSTLKIQRTQQEDSAVYLCASSFGTGRDGYTFGSGTRLTVV.

This sequence joins TRBV18 and TRBJ2-5; 12 nucleotides align to TRBD2. Trimming removed 8 bases from V and 3 bases from J; junction bases left unmatched: 13. The CDR3 is made up of 17 amino acids. Germline CDR1 is KGHSH and CDR2 is LQKENI. DNA of the CDR3: TGTGCCAGCAGAGAGACTAGCGGGAGAACCACGGAAGAGACCCAGTACTTC. Its protein is CASRETSGRTTEETQYF.